Following are 3 T cell receptor beta chains from one sample sequenced in a study of cytomegalovirus exposure and HLA in healthy donors (dated by TCRdb to about 2017). Library prep was done by the immunoSEQ multiplex PCR assay. For the multiplex PCR, a mixture combining 60 forward primers for TCR Vbeta segments and 13 reverse primers for TCR Jbeta segments was used. TCRdb took this table from immuneACCESS and kept in-frame rearrangements with V and J called. Such tables lack part of the clones; where checked against another copy, unresolved V genes explain under half of the gap, and the rest is unexplained. The sample contains around 200,000 clones, 70% to 85% of them found a single time. The top ten clonotypes cover nearly 4.5% of the sample. Material for sequencing was PBMCs. Source of these receptors: a woman under 40 in good health and CMV-seropositive.

J is TRBJ2-7 and V is TRBV4-2, with 7 bases identical to TRBD1. Per germline, CDR1 LGHNA and CDR2 YNFKEQ. The CDR3 is 15 residues long. The V and J ends lost 0 bases and 4 bases, in that order; junction bases with no gene match: 6. The DNA of the CDR3 is TGTGCCAGCAGCCAAGAATTGACAGGGATTTACGAGCAGTACTTC. Translated: CASSQELTGIYEQYF.

This chain uses TRBV12-5 with TRBJ2-1; 9 positions agree with TRBD2. V dropped 7 bases and J dropped 2; count of bases not matched to a gene: 18. Germline loops: CDR1 LGHNT, CDR2 FRNRAP. This CDR3 has 19 amino acids. The CDR3 DNA follows: TGTGCTAGTGACTCCCGGGGCGCCCTCGCGGGAGGGCCCTACAATGAGCAGTTCTTC. Its translation: CASDSRGALAGGPYNEQFF.

The chain carries TRBV5-1 and TRBJ1-5; D uncertain. Trimming cost V 4 bases and J 7 bases, with 12 bases left between them. Per the germline V gene, CDR1 is SGHRS and CDR2 is YFSETQ. The CDR3 has 13 amino acids. The CDR3 DNA sequence: TGCGCCAGCAGCCCGGGCGCGGGCCAGCCCCAGCATTTT. Its translation is CASSPGAGQPQHF.